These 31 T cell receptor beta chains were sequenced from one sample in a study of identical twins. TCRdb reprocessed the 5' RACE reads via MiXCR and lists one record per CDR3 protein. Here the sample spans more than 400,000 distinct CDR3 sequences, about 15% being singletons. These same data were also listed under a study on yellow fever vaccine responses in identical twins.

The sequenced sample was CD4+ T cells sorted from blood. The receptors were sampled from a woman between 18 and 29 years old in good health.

The CDR3 DNA reads TGCAGTGCTAGAAAGGAGGTTGAAGCTTTCTTT. This encodes CSARKEVEAFF. The chain joins TRBV20-1 to TRBJ1-1; D unclear. CDR1 and CDR2 from the germline V gene are DFQATT and SNEGSKA (reference sequence). The ends were cut back, 2 bases at V and 7 bases at J, with 8 bases in the middle. The CDR3 contains 11 residues.

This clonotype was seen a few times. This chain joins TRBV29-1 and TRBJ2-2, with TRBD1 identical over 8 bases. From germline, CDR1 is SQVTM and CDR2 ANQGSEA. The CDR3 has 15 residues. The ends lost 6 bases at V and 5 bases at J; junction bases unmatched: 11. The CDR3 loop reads CSVAGGYGDTGELFF. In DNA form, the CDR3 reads TGCAGCGTAGCAGGGGGCTATGGGGATACCGGGGAGCTGTTTTTT.

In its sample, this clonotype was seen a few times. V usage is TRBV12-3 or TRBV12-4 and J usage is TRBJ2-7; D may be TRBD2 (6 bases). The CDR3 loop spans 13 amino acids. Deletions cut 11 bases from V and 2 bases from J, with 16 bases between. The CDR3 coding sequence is TGTGCCGGAGCGACGGAGGGGCCCTACGAGCAGTACGTC. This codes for CAGATEGPYEQYV.

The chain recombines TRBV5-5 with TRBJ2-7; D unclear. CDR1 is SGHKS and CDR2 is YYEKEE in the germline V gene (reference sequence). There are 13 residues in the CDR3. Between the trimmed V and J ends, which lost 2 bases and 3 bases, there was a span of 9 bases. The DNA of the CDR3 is TGTGCCAGCAGCTTTGGGTCCTTCTACGAGCAGTACGTC. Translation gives CASSFGSFYEQYV.

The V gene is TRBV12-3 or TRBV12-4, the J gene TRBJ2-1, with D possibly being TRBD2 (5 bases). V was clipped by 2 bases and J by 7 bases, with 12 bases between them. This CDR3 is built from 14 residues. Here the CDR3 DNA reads TGTGCCAGCAGTTTAATGGAGGTTGGAAATGAGCAGTTCTTC. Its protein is CASSLMEVGNEQFF.

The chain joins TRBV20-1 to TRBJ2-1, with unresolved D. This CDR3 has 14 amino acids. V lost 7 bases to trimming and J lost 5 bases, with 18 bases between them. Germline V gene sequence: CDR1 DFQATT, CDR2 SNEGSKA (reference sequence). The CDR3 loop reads CSETSVGKDNEQFF. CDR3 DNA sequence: TGCAGTGAAACGAGCGTAGGTAAAGACAATGAGCAGTTCTTC.

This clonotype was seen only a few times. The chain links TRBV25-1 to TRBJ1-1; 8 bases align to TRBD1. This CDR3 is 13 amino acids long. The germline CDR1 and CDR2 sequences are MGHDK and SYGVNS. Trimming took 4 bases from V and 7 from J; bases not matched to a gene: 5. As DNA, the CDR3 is TGTGCCAGCAGTGGGACAGGGTGGAATGAAGCTTTCTTT. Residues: CASSGTGWNEAFF.

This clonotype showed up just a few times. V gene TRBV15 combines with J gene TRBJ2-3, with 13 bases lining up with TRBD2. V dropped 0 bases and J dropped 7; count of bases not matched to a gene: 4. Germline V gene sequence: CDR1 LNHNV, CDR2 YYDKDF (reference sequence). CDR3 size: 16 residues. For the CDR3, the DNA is TGTGCCACCAGCAGAGAAAGACTAGCGGGGGGAAATACGCAGTATTTT. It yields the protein CATSRERLAGGNTQYF.

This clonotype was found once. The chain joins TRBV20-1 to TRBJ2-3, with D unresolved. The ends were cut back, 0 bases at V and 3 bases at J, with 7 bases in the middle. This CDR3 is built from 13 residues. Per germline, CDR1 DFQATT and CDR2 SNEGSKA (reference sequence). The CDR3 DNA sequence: TGCAGTGCTAGAGAGCGGAAAACAGATACGCAGTATTTT. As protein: CSARERKTDTQYF.

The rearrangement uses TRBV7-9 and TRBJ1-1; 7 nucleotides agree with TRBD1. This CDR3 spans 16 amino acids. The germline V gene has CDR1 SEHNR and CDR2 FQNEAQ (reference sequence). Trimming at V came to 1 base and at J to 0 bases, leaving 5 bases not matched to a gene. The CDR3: CASSLDGTAVNTEAFF. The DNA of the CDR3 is TGTGCCAGCAGCTTAGACGGGACAGCCGTGAACACTGAAGCTTTCTTT.

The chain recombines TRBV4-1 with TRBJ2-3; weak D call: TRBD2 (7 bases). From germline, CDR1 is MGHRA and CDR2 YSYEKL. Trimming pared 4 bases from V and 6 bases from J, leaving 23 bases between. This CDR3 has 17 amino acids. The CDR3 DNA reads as TGCGCCAGCAGCCGCCCGGAGGGAACGGGGGGCAGGGATACGCAGTATTTT. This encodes CASSRPEGTGGRDTQYF.

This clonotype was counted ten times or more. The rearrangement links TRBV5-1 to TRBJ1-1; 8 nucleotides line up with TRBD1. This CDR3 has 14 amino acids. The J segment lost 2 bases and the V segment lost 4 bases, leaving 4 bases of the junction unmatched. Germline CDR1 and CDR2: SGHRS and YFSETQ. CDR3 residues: CASSPGQANTEAFF. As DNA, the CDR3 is TGCGCCAGCAGCCCGGGACAGGCTAACACTGAAGCTTTCTTT.

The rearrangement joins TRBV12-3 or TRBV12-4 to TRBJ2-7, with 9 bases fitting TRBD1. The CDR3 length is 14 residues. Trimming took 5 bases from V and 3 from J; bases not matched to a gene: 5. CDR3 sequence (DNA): TGTGCCAGCAGTAACAGGGGGCTGTACTACGAGCAGTACTTC. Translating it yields CASSNRGLYYEQYF.

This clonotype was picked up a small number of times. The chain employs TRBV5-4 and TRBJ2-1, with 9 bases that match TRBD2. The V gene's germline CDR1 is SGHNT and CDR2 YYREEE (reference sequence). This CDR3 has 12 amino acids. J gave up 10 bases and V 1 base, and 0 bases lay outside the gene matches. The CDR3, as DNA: TGTGCCAGCAGCTTGAGCGGGAGGGAGCAGTTCTTC. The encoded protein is CASSLSGREQFF.

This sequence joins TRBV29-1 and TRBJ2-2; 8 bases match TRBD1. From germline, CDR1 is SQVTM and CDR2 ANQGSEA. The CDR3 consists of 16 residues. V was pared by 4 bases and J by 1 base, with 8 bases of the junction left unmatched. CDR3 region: CSVGQAGTGNTGELFF. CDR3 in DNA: TGCAGCGTTGGACAAGCTGGGACAGGGAACACCGGGGAGCTGTTTTTT.

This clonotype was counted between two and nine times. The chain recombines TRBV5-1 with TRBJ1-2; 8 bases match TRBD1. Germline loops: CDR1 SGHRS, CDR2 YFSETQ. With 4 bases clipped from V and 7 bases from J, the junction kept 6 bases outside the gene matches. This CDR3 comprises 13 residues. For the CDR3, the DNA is TGCGCCAGCAGCCCGGACAGGGTGGCTGGCTACACCTTC. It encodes CASSPDRVAGYTF.

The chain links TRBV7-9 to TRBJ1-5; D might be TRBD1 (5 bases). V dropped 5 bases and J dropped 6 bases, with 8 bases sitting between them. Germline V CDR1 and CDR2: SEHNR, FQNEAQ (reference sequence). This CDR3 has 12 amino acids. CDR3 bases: TGTGCCAGCAGCCGGGGGGGTCAGCCCCAGCATTTT. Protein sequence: CASSRGGQPQHF.

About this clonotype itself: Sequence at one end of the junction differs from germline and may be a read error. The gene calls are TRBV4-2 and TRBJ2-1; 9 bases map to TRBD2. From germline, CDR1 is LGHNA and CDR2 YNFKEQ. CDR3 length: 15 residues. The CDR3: CASNQLAGGLYEQFF. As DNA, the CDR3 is TGTGCCAGCAACCAACTAGCGGGCGGTCTCTATGAGCAGTTCTTC.

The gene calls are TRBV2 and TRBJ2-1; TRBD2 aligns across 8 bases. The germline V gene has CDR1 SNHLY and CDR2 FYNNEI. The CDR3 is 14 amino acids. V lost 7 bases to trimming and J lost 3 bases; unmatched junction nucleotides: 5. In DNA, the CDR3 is TGTGCCAGCATGGTGGGGACTAGCTACAATGAGCAGTTCTTC. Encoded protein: CASMVGTSYNEQFF.

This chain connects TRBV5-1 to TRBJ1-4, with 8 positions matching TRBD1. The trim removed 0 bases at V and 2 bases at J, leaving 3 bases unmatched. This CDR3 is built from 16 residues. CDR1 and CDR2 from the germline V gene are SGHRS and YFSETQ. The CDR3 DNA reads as TGCGCCAGCAGCTTGGAGACAGGGGCCACTAATGAAAAACTGTTTTTT. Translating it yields CASSLETGATNEKLFF.

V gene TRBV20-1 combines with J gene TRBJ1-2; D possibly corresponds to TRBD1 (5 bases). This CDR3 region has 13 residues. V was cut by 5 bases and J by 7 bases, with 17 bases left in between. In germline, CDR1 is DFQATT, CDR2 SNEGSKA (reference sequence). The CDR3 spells CSAPAGTHSGYTF. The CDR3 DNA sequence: TGCAGTGCTCCCGCCGGGACCCATTCTGGCTACACCTTC.

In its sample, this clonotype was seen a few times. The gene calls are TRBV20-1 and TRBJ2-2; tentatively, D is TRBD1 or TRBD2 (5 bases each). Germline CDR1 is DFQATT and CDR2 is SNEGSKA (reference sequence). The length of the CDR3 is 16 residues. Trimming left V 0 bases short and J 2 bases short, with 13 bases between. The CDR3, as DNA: TGCAGTGCTAGAGATGCTGGGGGTTTTAACACCGGGGAGCTGTTTTTT. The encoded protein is CSARDAGGFNTGELFF.

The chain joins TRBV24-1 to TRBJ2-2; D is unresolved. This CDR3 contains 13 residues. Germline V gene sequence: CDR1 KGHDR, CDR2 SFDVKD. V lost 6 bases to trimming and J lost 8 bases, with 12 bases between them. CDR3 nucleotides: TGTGCCACCAGTCCGGGTTTGCTTGGGGAGCTGTTTTTT. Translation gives CATSPGLLGELFF.

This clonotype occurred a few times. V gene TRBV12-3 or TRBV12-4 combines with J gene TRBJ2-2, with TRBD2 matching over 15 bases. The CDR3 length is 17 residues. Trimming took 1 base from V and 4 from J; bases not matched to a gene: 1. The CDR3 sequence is CASSLEGLAGGTGELFF. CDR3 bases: TGTGCCAGCAGTTTAGAGGGACTAGCGGGGGGCACCGGGGAGCTGTTTTTT.

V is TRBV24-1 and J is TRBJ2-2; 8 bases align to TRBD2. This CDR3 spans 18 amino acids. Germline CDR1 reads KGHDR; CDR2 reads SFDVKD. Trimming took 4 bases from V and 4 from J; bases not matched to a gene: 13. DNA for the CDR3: TGTGCCACCAGTGAGAATGCGGGGGGAACCCTTGGCACCGGGGAGCTGTTTTTT. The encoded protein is CATSENAGGTLGTGELFF.

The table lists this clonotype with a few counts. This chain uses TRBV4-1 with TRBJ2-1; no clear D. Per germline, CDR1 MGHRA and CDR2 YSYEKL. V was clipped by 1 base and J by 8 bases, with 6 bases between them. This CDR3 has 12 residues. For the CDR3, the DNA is TGCGCCAGCAGCCAAGCCCCCCATGAGCAGTTCTTC. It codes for CASSQAPHEQFF.

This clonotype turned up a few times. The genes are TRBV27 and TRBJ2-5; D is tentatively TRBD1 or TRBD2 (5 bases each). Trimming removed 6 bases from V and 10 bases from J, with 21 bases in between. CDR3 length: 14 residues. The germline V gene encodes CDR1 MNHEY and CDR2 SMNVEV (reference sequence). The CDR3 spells CASRNAGTPSIQYF. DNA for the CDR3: TGTGCCAGCAGGAACGCCGGGACCCCCTCCATCCAGTACTTC.

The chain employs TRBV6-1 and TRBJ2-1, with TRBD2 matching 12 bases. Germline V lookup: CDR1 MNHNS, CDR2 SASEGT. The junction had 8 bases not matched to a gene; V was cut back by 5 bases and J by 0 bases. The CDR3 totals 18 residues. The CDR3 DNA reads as TGTGCCAGCAGTAAACTAGCGGGGGGTTCCCACTCCTACAATGAGCAGTTCTTC. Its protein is CASSKLAGGSHSYNEQFF.

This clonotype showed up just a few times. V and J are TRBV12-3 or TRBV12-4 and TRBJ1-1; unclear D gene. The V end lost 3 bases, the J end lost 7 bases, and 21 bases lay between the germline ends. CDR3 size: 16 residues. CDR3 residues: CASSFRPTSGWGEAFF. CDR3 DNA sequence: TGTGCCAGCAGTTTCCGGCCGACTTCCGGCTGGGGTGAAGCTTTCTTT.

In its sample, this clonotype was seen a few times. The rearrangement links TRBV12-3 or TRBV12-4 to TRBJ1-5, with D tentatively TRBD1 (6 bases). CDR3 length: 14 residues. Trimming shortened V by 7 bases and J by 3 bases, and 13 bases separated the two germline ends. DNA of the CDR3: TGTGCCAGCACCTTCGGGGGGCACAATCAGCCCCAGCATTTT. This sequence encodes CASTFGGHNQPQHF.

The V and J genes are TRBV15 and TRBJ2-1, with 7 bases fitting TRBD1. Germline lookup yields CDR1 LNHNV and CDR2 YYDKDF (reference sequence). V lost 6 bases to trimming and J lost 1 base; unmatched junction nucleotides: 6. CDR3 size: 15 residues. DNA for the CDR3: TGTGCCACCAGGACAGGGATAGGGTCCTACAATGAGCAGTTCTTC. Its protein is CATRTGIGSYNEQFF.